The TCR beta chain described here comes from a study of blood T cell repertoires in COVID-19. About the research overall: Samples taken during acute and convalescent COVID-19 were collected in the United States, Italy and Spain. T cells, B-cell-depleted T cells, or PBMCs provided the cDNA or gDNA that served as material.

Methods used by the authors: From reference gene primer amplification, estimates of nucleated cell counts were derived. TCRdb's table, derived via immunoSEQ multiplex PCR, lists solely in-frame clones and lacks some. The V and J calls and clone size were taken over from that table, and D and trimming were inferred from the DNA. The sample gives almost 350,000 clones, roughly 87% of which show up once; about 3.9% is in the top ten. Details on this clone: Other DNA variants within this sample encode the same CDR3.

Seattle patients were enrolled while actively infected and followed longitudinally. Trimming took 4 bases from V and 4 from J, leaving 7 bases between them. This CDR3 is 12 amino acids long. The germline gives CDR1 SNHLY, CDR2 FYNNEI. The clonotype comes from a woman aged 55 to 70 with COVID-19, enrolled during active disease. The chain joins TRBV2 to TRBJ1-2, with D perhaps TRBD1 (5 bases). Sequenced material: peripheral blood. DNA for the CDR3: TGTGCCAGCAGTGTCGACAGCTATGGCTACACCTTC. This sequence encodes CASSVDSYGYTF.